These T cell receptor beta chains were read from a single sample in a study of beta chain features in type 1 diabetes. This table comes from immunoSEQ multiplex PCR, and its TCRdb copy is limited to in-frame clones, with some not included. Among around 300,000 clones listed, roughly 9.6% were seen once. Specimen: naive CD4+ T cells from blood. Receptors originate from a woman in her 30s in good health. Both conserved end residues are part of each CDR3. Fields, in order: clone size, D gene, J gene, V gene, CDR3 protein, CDR3 DNA. D genes are given only for firm matches. Clone sizes are given selectively: once, few, many, or a class where the clone is expanded.

NA,TRBD1,TRBJ2-5,TRBV5-1,CASSLSGTGERIQETQYF,TGCGCCAGCAGCTTGAGTGGGACAGGGGAAAGAATTCAAGAGACCCAGTACTTC
few,TRBD2,TRBJ2-1,TRBV27,CASSSLAGVGYEQFF,TGTGCCAGCAGTTCTTTAGCGGGAGTAGGGTATGAGCAGTTCTTC
few,TRBD2,TRBJ2-1,TRBV7-2,CASSFPPGGSGRGEQFF,TGTGCCAGCAGCTTCCCCCCCGGGGGAAGCGGGAGAGGTGAGCAGTTCTTC
NA,TRBD2,TRBJ2-3,TRBV11-3,CASSPKAGVGTDTQYF,TGTGCCAGCAGCCCCAAAGCGGGAGTTGGCACAGATACGCAGTATTTT
few,NA,TRBJ2-7,TRBV11-2,CASSFLEGSYEQYF,TGTGCCAGCAGCTTTTTAGAGGGATCCTACGAGCAGTACTTC
NA,NA,TRBJ2-1,TRBV11-3,CASSLDYGYNEQFF,TGTGCCAGCAGCTTAGATTACGGCTACAATGAGCAGTTCTTC
few,NA,TRBJ2-5,TRBV6-5,CASSFSRAETQYF,TGTGCCAGCAGTTTTAGCAGAGCAGAGACCCAGTACTTC
few,NA,TRBJ1-1,TRBV6-5,CASCYSGANTEAFF,TGTGCCAGCTGTTATTCTGGGGCCAACACTGAAGCTTTCTTT
NA,NA,TRBJ2-1,TRBV10-3,CAISDPSSSYNEQFF,TGTGCCATCAGTGATCCCTCGAGCTCCTACAATGAGCAGTTCTTC
few,NA,TRBJ2-3,TRBV30,CAWTAKTGTDTQYF,TGTGCCTGGACCGCCAAAACAGGCACAGATACGCAGTATTTT
NA,TRBD2,TRBJ2-1,TRBV5-1,CASRQREWGLNNEQFF,TGCGCCAGCAGACAGCGGGAGTGGGGGCTTAACAATGAGCAGTTCTTC
once,TRBD1,TRBJ1-4,TRBV2,CASTRDSEKLFF,TGTGCCAGCACCAGGGACAGTGAAAAACTGTTTTTT
NA,TRBD1,TRBJ2-7,TRBV5-1,CASSLGTGYEQYF,TGCGCCAGCAGCTTGGGGACAGGGTACGAGCAGTACTTC
NA,NA,TRBJ2-5,TRBV18,CASSPGQQETQYF,TGTGCCAGCTCACCAGGACAGCAAGAGACCCAGTACTTC